One and the same sample provided the 28 T cell receptor beta chains below, sequenced in a study of tumour-infiltrating T cells in Burkitt lymphoma. Sequencing was performed with immunoSEQ multiplex PCR; in TCRdb, only in-frame clones are kept and a portion is missing. The sample includes about 2,500 clones, 88% of them seen just once. The sequencing input was tumor tissue. The receptors here all came from a human donor with diffuse large B-cell lymphoma.

This clone was seen a handful of times. J is TRBJ2-7 and V is TRBV28, with 9 bases aligning to TRBD1. There are 14 residues in the CDR3. V gave up 5 bases and J gave up 4 bases; unmatched junction bases: 6. CDR1 and CDR2 (germline): MDHEN, SYDVKM. The CDR3 here is CASSTQGAGYEQYF. CDR3 coding DNA: TGTGCCAGCAGTACACAGGGGGCGGGTTACGAGCAGTACTTC.

This chain joins TRBV2 and TRBJ2-2; D ambiguous. The V end was cut by 2 bases, the J end by 4 bases, with 5 bases between. Germline lookup yields CDR1 SNHLY and CDR2 FYNNEI. This CDR3 is 13 amino acids long. The CDR3 DNA is TGTGCCAGCAGTGAAATGGGCACCGGGGAGCTGTTTTTT. It translates to CASSEMGTGELFF.

J is TRBJ1-4 and V is TRBV30; unclear D gene. The V end lost 2 bases, the J end lost 5 bases, and 9 bases lay between the germline ends. The CDR3 has 13 amino acids. Germline lookup yields CDR1 GTSNPN and CDR2 SVGIG (reference sequence). CDR3 bases: TGTGCCTGGAGTCAGACGGAGAATGAAAAACTGTTTTTT. Its translation: CAWSQTENEKLFF.

V usage is TRBV19 and J usage is TRBJ1-1, with D perhaps matching TRBD1 (5 bases). With 5 bases removed from V and 0 bases from J, the gap between germline ends came to 16 bases. Germline V gene lookup returns CDR1 LNHDA and CDR2 SQIVND (reference sequence). The CDR3 is 16 residues long. The CDR3: CASSPSPGFVNTEAFF. CDR3 DNA sequence: TGTGCCAGTAGTCCCTCCCCAGGGTTTGTGAACACTGAAGCTTTCTTT.

This chain joins TRBV7-9 and TRBJ2-5; the match to TRBD2 covers 10 bases. CDR1 SEHNR and CDR2 FQNEAQ come from the germline V gene (reference sequence). The V segment lost 5 bases and the J segment 3 bases; nucleotides outside the gene matches: 15. This CDR3 is 18 amino acids long. CDR3: CASSPGLAVPLKKETQYF. The DNA for the CDR3 is TGTGCCAGCAGCCCCGGACTAGCGGTACCCCTAAAGAAAGAGACCCAGTACTTC.

This chain links TRBV11-2 with TRBJ2-7, with D uncertain. There are 11 residues in the CDR3. The V gene lost 0 bases and the J gene lost 4 bases, with 1 base spanning the gap. Germline loops: CDR1 SGHAT, CDR2 FQNNGV. Here the CDR3 reads CASSLEYEQYF. The CDR3 DNA is TGTGCCAGCAGCTTAGAGTACGAGCAGTACTTC.

This rearrangement joins TRBV25-1 to TRBJ2-7, with D perhaps given as TRBD1 or TRBD2 (5 bases each). Trimming left V 4 bases short and J 2 bases short, with 18 bases between. Germline CDR1 and CDR2: MGHDK and SYGVNS. This CDR3 is 16 amino acids long. The CDR3 region is CASSGGTVRMAYEQYF. The CDR3 DNA reads as TGTGCCAGCAGTGGGGGGACGGTTCGAATGGCCTACGAGCAGTACTTC.

The chain carries TRBV19 and TRBJ1-5; D may be TRBD1 (5 bases). Deletions cut 4 bases from V and 6 bases from J, with 13 bases between. Germline CDR1 is LNHDA and CDR2 is SQIVND (reference sequence). CDR3 length: 14 amino acids. The CDR3 DNA sequence: TGTGCCAGTAGTACTGGACATTCGGGTCAGCCCCAGCATTTT. It codes for CASSTGHSGQPQHF. Combining the CDR3 with reference TRBV19 and TRBJ1-5 gives the whole variable domain DGGITQSPKYLFRKEGQNVTLSCEQNLNHDAMYWYRQDPGQGLRLIYYSQIVNDFQKGDIAEGYSVSREKKESFPLTVTSAQKNPTAFYLCASSTGHSGQPQHFGDGTRLSIL.

The rearrangement uses TRBV29-1 and TRBJ1-1; no clear D gene. The CDR3 is made up of 14 amino acids. The V gene's germline CDR1 is SQVTM and CDR2 ANQGSEA. V was trimmed by 0 bases and J by 3 bases, leaving 11 bases between them. CDR3 sequence: CSVEDHMIYTEAFF. The CDR3 DNA sequence: TGCAGCGTTGAAGATCATATGATTTACACTGAAGCTTTCTTT.

The gene calls are TRBV6-5 and TRBJ1-1; possibly TRBD1 for D (5 bases). V was clipped by 6 bases and J by 2 bases, with 16 bases between them. The CDR3 length is 15 residues. Per germline, CDR1 MNHEY and CDR2 SVGAGI. The CDR3 loop reads CASSTPQGFNTEAFF. The CDR3 bases are TGTGCCAGCAGCACGCCCCAGGGCTTTAACACTGAAGCTTTCTTT.

The chain employs TRBV27 and TRBJ1-6, with D unresolved. Trimming took 6 bases from V and 3 from J, leaving 9 bases between them. The germline V gene encodes CDR1 MNHEY and CDR2 SMNVEV (reference sequence). The CDR3 loop spans 14 amino acids. The CDR3: CASSLARYNSPLHF. As DNA, the CDR3 is TGTGCCAGCAGCCTGGCTCGCTATAATTCACCCCTCCACTTT.

J is TRBJ2-1 and V is TRBV9; D might be TRBD2 (6 bases). The V and J ends lost 0 bases and 6 bases respectively, with 13 bases between them. In germline, CDR1 is SGDLS, CDR2 YYNGEE. The CDR3 is 15 amino acids. In DNA form, the CDR3 reads TGTGCCAGCAGCGTAGTAGCGGCACCTGCCAATGAGCAGTTCTTC. Its translation is CASSVVAAPANEQFF.

The chain carries TRBV9 and TRBJ2-1; 7 nucleotides align to TRBD1. The trim removed 0 bases at V and 0 bases at J, leaving 6 bases unmatched. The V gene's germline CDR1 is SGDLS and CDR2 YYNGEE. CDR3 length: 17 residues. CDR3: CASSVAGQASSYNEQFF. The CDR3 coding sequence is TGTGCCAGCAGCGTAGCAGGACAGGCGAGCTCCTACAATGAGCAGTTCTTC.

J is TRBJ2-3 and V is TRBV18; D may be TRBD2 (6 bases). The CDR3 is 14 amino acids. The V gene lost 6 bases and the J gene lost 4 bases, with 14 bases spanning the gap. Germline values: CDR1 KGHSH, CDR2 LQKENI. The CDR3 DNA sequence: TGTGCCAGCTCCCCCGCGGGAAGAGCAGATACGCAGTATTTT. It specifies CASSPAGRADTQYF.

The chain carries TRBV10-3 and TRBJ2-7; D gene uncertain. CDR3 size: 11 residues. With 3 bases removed from V and 2 bases from J, the gap between germline ends came to 2 bases. The V gene's germline CDR1 is ENHRY and CDR2 SYGVKD. CDR3 protein: CAISDAYEQYF. The DNA of the CDR3 is TGTGCCATCAGTGACGCCTACGAGCAGTACTTC.

The rearrangement joins TRBV29-1 to TRBJ2-7; D tentatively reads TRBD1 or TRBD2 (5 bases each). Trimming cost V 3 bases and J 6 bases, with 12 bases left between them. This CDR3 has 12 residues. Germline lookup yields CDR1 SQVTM and CDR2 ANQGSEA. CDR3: CSVDRGRGEQYF. CDR3 bases: TGCAGCGTTGACCGGGGACGTGGCGAGCAGTACTTC.

For the CDR3, the DNA is TGCGCCAGCAGCCAAGATCATGGACTAGCGGGGCTTCCCTACGAGCAGTACTTC. Protein sequence: CASSQDHGLAGLPYEQYF. The chain has TRBV4-1 and TRBJ2-7; TRBD2 aligns across 12 bases. The germline V gene encodes CDR1 MGHRA and CDR2 YSYEKL. The CDR3 has 18 residues. V shed 0 bases and J 2 bases; nucleotides not matched to a gene: 8.

Details on this clone: The junction departs from germline at one end; a sequencing error may be responsible. The same CDR3 arises from other DNA sequences in this sample as well. This chain links TRBV6-4 with TRBJ2-4; maybe TRBD2 (7 bases). The CDR3 has 13 residues. Germline-derived CDR1 and CDR2 are MRHNA and SNTAGT. The CDR3 sequence is CAFRRGAKNIQYF. The CDR3 coding sequence is TGTGCCTTCCGTCGGGGGGCCAAAAACATTCAATACTTC.

This clone is a singleton in its sample. Written as DNA, the CDR3 is TGTGCCAGCAGGCGGGAGGGCCTCCGCACAGATACGCAGTATTTT. It codes for CASRREGLRTDTQYF. The chain joins TRBV7-2 to TRBJ2-3; 9 nucleotides align to TRBD2. The ends lost 6 bases at V and 1 base at J; junction bases unmatched: 5. The CDR3 runs to 15 residues. The germline gives CDR1 SGHTA, CDR2 FQGNSA. Filled out from reference TRBV7-2 and TRBJ2-3, the complete variable domain reads GAGVSQSPSNKVTEKGKDVELRCDPISGHTALYWYRQSLGQGLEFLIYFQGNSAPDKSGLPSDRFSAERTGGSVSTLTIQRTQQEDSAVYLCASRREGLRTDTQYFGPGTRLTVL.

A note on this clone: A junction end diverges from the germline sequence, so it may reflect a read error. V and J are TRBV6-5 and TRBJ1-2, with 7 bases matching TRBD1. This CDR3 spans 15 amino acids. The germline V gene encodes CDR1 MNHEY and CDR2 SVGAGI. The CDR3 sequence is CASSFEQGTPYGYTF. In nucleotides, the CDR3 is TGTGCCAGCAGTTTCGAACAGGGGACTCCTTATGGCTACACTTTC.

J is TRBJ2-5 and V is TRBV19, with unresolved D. The CDR3 contains 15 residues. Germline V gene data show CDR1 as LNHDA and CDR2 as SQIVND (reference sequence). V lost 6 bases to trimming and J lost 1 base, with 15 bases between them. The DNA for the CDR3 is TGTGCCAGTAGCGAAGGAGCAGCAGCCCAAGAGACCCAGTACTTC. Encoded protein: CASSEGAAAQETQYF.

The chain carries TRBV5-6 and TRBJ2-7, with 9 bases matching TRBD1. CDR3 length equals 13 residues. J was trimmed by 5 bases and V by 4 bases; bases with no gene match: 4. Per the germline V gene, CDR1 is SGHDT and CDR2 is YYEEEE. The CDR3 region is CASSAWTGDEQYF. For the CDR3, the DNA is TGTGCCAGCAGCGCCTGGACAGGGGACGAGCAGTACTTC.

The rearrangement links TRBV11-2 to TRBJ2-3; D tentatively fits TRBD1 or TRBD2 (5 bases each). The V gene lost 4 bases and the J gene lost 1 base, with 12 bases spanning the gap. This CDR3 is built from 15 residues. Germline CDR1 is SGHAT and CDR2 is FQNNGV. The CDR3 region has the DNA TGTGCCAGCAGCTCCTTGGGACCAGGCACAGATACGCAGTATTTT. Translating it yields CASSSLGPGTDTQYF.

Concerning this clone itself: The sample contains more than one DNA sequence encoding this CDR3. This chain connects TRBV10-3 to TRBJ2-7; 10 nucleotides match TRBD2. CDR1 and CDR2 from the germline V gene are ENHRY and SYGVKD. V lost 9 bases and J lost 5; bases outside the gene matches: 10. This CDR3 is built from 14 residues. The CDR3 sequence: CAISASGSSDEQYF. CDR3 DNA: TGTGCCATTAGCGCTAGCGGGAGCAGCGACGAGCAGTACTTC.

The chain links TRBV28 to TRBJ1-5; D unclear. The CDR3 consists of 12 residues. CDR1 and CDR2 (germline): MDHEN, SYDVKM. V was shortened by 2 bases and J by 12 bases, with 11 bases between the two germline ends. DNA of the CDR3: TGTGCCAGCAGTTTAATGGGCCTGGTCCAGCATTTT. Its translation is CASSLMGLVQHF.

The chain recombines TRBV18 with TRBJ2-3; D unresolved. Germline lookup yields CDR1 KGHSH and CDR2 LQKENI. V lost 6 bases and J 4 bases, leaving 11 bases between the germline ends. The CDR3 is 13 amino acids. The CDR3 is CASSYPDADTQYF. In DNA, the CDR3 is TGTGCCAGCTCCTACCCCGATGCAGATACGCAGTATTTT.

This rearrangement joins TRBV27 to TRBJ2-2, with D unclear. Germline V gene lookup returns CDR1 MNHEY and CDR2 SMNVEV (reference sequence). Trimming pared 8 bases from V and 5 bases from J, leaving 9 bases between. The CDR3 consists of 12 residues. The CDR3 DNA sequence: TGTGCCAGCCAGAGTGGTACCGGGGAGCTGTTTTTT. Amino acids: CASQSGTGELFF.

The V call is TRBV5-8, the J call TRBJ2-5; 8 nucleotides match TRBD1. The germline V gene has CDR1 SGHTS and CDR2 YDEGEE. The CDR3 runs to 16 residues. V dropped 0 bases and J dropped 3; count of bases not matched to a gene: 7. CDR3 coding DNA: TGTGCCAGCAGCTTGGACACAGGACAGGGAGAAGAGACCCAGTACTTC. Encoded protein: CASSLDTGQGEETQYF.